Listed here are 20 T cell receptor beta chains from one sample, sequenced in a study of somatic mutations in cytotoxic T cells in rheumatoid arthritis. Assay used: immunoSEQ multiplex PCR; TCRdb lists only in-frame clones, some missing. In the table there are some 21,000 clones, approximately 80% of which are singletons. The material sequenced was CD8+ T cells sorted from blood. These TCRs come from an adult with rheumatoid arthritis.

This chain joins TRBV5-1 and TRBJ1-2; 7 bases match TRBD1. The germline CDR1 and CDR2 sequences are SGHRS and YFSETQ. This CDR3 has 17 residues. Trimming took 5 bases from V and 0 from J; bases not matched to a gene: 13. The CDR3 is CASREGTAQPANYGYTF. CDR3 nucleotides: TGCGCCAGCAGGGAAGGGACAGCTCAGCCAGCTAACTATGGCTACACCTTC.

The chain links TRBV9 to TRBJ1-2, with no clear D. V was shortened by 6 bases and J by 6 bases, with 21 bases between the two germline ends. Germline CDR1 reads SGDLS; CDR2 reads YYNGEE. The CDR3 extends over 15 amino acids. Written as DNA, the CDR3 is TGTGCCAGCACCGAACCCAGACGGTGGCAGGATGGCTACACCTTC. Translating it yields CASTEPRRWQDGYTF.

V usage is TRBV4-3 and J usage is TRBJ1-2; 12 positions agree with TRBD1. Germline V gene lookup returns CDR1 LGHNA and CDR2 YSLEER. The CDR3 loop spans 17 amino acids. The ends lost 2 bases at V and 4 bases at J; junction bases unmatched: 8. CDR3 DNA sequence: TGCGCCAGCAGCCAAACCGGGACAGGGGGCGCGGGCTATGGCTACACCTTC. Amino acids: CASSQTGTGGAGYGYTF.

The chain recombines TRBV4-1 with TRBJ1-2; a possible D gene is TRBD1 (5 bases). There are 14 residues in the CDR3. V lost 6 bases and J 2 bases, leaving 13 bases between the germline ends. Germline CDR1 MGHRA, CDR2 YSYEKL. The CDR3 reads CASRPTGVNYGYTF. CDR3 nucleotides: TGCGCCAGCAGGCCCACGGGGGTAAACTATGGCTACACCTTC.

The chain combines TRBV5-1 with TRBJ2-7, with 10 bases lining up with TRBD1. This CDR3 comprises 17 residues. J lost 7 bases, V lost 4 bases, and 17 bases had no gene match. Germline CDR1 SGHRS, CDR2 YFSETQ. CDR3 in amino acids: CASSGGGQGSLLGEQYF. The CDR3 DNA reads as TGCGCCAGCAGCGGAGGGGGACAGGGGTCCTTGCTGGGGGAGCAGTACTTC.

V and J are TRBV13 and TRBJ2-5; a possible D gene is TRBD1 (5 bases). The J call is uncertain, as TRBJ2-7 better fits the DNA end. The germline V gene has CDR1 PRHDT and CDR2 FYEKMQ (reference sequence). The CDR3 contains 12 residues. The CDR3 DNA sequence: TGTGCCAGCAGCCTCAACAGGTACGAGCAGTACTTC. This codes for CASSLNRYEQYF.

The V and J genes are TRBV7-9 and TRBJ1-4, with 7 nucleotides matching TRBD1. The CDR3 runs 15 residues. Trimming removed 6 bases from V and 8 bases from J; junction bases left unmatched: 12. Germline V gene sequence: CDR1 SEHNR, CDR2 FQNEAQ (reference sequence). The CDR3 region has the DNA TGTGCCAGCAGACCGAGACAGGGCACAGACGAAAAACTGTTTTTT. Translation gives CASRPRQGTDEKLFF.

The rearrangement joins TRBV6-6 to TRBJ2-1; a weak D match, TRBD2 (5 bases). The length of the CDR3 is 12 residues. Looked up from germline, CDR1 is MNHNY and CDR2 is SVGAGI (reference sequence). Trimming shortened V by 6 bases and J by 9 bases, and 12 bases separated the two germline ends. The CDR3, as DNA: TGTGCCAGCAGCTCCGGGAATCTTGAGCAGTTCTTC. This codes for CASSSGNLEQFF.

The chain uses TRBV7-8 and TRBJ2-1, with D perhaps TRBD2 (6 bases). V lost 1 base to trimming and J lost 4 bases, with 14 bases between them. In germline, CDR1 is SGHVS, CDR2 FQNEAQ. CDR3 size: 16 residues. The CDR3 nucleotides read TGTGCCAGCAGCTTAGTTGTCAGCGGGTTATACAATGAGCAGTTCTTC. As protein: CASSLVVSGLYNEQFF.

This clone is categorized as medium-sized (0.01 to 0.1%). The chain's CDR3 is CASSQRGSSYEQYF. The CDR3 DNA is TGTGCCAGCAGCCAGCGGGGCTCCTCCTACGAGCAGTACTTC. This chain joins TRBV6-1 and TRBJ2-7; 7 nucleotides line up with TRBD2. This CDR3 has 14 residues. The ends lost 6 bases at V and 0 bases at J; junction bases unmatched: 5. Germline values: CDR1 MNHNS, CDR2 SASEGT.

This clone has only one observation. This chain connects TRBV7-7 to TRBJ2-5; possibly TRBD2 for D (5 bases). Trimming pared 5 bases from V and 1 base from J, leaving 8 bases between. The CDR3 is made up of 13 amino acids. The germline V gene encodes CDR1 SSHAT and CDR2 FNYEAQ (reference sequence). The CDR3, as DNA: TGTGCCAGCAGCCGAGGGCCCCAAGAGACCCAGTACTTC. Its translation: CASSRGPQETQYF.

The chain employs TRBV6-4 and TRBJ2-3, with 12 positions matching TRBD2. J lost 3 bases, V lost 6 bases, and 4 bases had no gene match. The germline V gene has CDR1 MRHNA and CDR2 SNTAGT. The CDR3 is made up of 15 amino acids. The CDR3 protein is CASSPTSGGTDTQYF. In DNA, the CDR3 is TGTGCCAGCAGCCCGACTAGCGGGGGTACAGATACGCAGTATTTT.

This chain links TRBV27 with TRBJ2-7; TRBD2 is a possible D gene (6 bases). Trimming took off 5 bases at V and 3 bases at J, with 11 bases between the two ends. Germline V CDR1 and CDR2: MNHEY, SMNVEV (reference sequence). This CDR3 is built from 13 residues. CDR3 loop: CASSPRGYYEQYF. DNA for the CDR3: TGTGCCAGCAGTCCTCGGGGGTACTACGAGCAGTACTTC.

This clone is a singleton in its sample. The CDR3 bases are TGTGCCAGCAGCCCTGGACAGGGCATTGCGTCCGAGCAGTACTTC. Translating it yields CASSPGQGIASEQYF. The rearrangement joins TRBV5-4 to TRBJ2-7, with TRBD1 matching over 8 bases. The V gene end was trimmed by 4 bases and the J gene end by 6 bases; junction bases not matched to a gene: 12. This CDR3 region has 15 residues. Germline CDR1 is SGHNT and CDR2 is YYREEE (reference sequence).

The chain links TRBV14 to TRBJ1-5; TRBD1 matches at 9 bases. V lost 3 bases, J lost 2 bases, and 8 bases stayed unmatched. In germline, CDR1 is SGHDN, CDR2 FVKESK. The CDR3 consists of 17 residues. The CDR3 DNA sequence: TGTGCCAGCAGCCAGCGAACAGGGGGCAGGGGCAATCAGCCCCAGCATTTT. Its translation: CASSQRTGGRGNQPQHF.

V gene TRBV6-1 combines with J gene TRBJ2-1; weak D call: TRBD1 (6 bases). This CDR3 contains 16 residues. CDR1 MNHNS and CDR2 SASEGT come from the germline V gene. V was cut by 1 base and J by 3 bases, with 13 bases left in between. The CDR3 DNA reads TGTGCCAGCAGTGAAGACCTGGGGGCGATCTACAATGAGCAGTTCTTC. Its protein product is CASSEDLGAIYNEQFF.

The chain is built from TRBV19 and TRBJ2-1, with 12 bases matching TRBD2. The V gene's germline CDR1 is LNHDA and CDR2 SQIVND (reference sequence). Trimming took 7 bases from V and 2 from J; bases not matched to a gene: 9. The CDR3 loop spans 17 amino acids. CDR3 nucleotides: TGTGCCAGTACCTTAAGACTAGCGGGGGACGCCTACAATGAGCAGTTCTTC. This translates into CASTLRLAGDAYNEQFF.

This rearrangement joins TRBV6-1 to TRBJ1-1; TRBD1 might be the D (6 bases). V was trimmed by 3 bases and J by 1 base, leaving 6 bases between them. Looked up from germline, CDR1 is MNHNS and CDR2 is SASEGT. The CDR3 extends over 13 amino acids. The CDR3 loop is CASSETGNTEAFF. The CDR3 DNA follows: TGTGCCAGCAGTGAGACAGGGAACACTGAAGCTTTCTTT.

The rearrangement links TRBV13 to TRBJ1-1, with D tentatively TRBD1 (5 bases). The V end was cut by 0 bases, the J end by 2 bases, with 10 bases between. This CDR3 is built from 15 residues. Germline V gene data show CDR1 as PRHDT and CDR2 as FYEKMQ (reference sequence). The CDR3: CASSLGSGRNTEAFF. The CDR3 nucleotides are TGTGCCAGCAGCTTAGGTTCAGGGCGAAACACTGAAGCTTTCTTT.

This clone was counted between two and nine times. The chain links TRBV4-2 to TRBJ2-7; TRBD2 matches at 9 bases. The V gene's germline CDR1 is LGHNA and CDR2 YNFKEQ. J gave up 1 base and V 1 base, and 2 bases lay outside the gene matches. The CDR3 has 15 amino acids. The CDR3 region is CASSQGRGGSYEQYF. For the CDR3, the DNA is TGTGCCAGCAGCCAAGGGCGGGGGGGTTCCTACGAGCAGTACTTC.